This paragraph reports one TCR beta chain. Its cognate antigen is unknown. Use of 60 Vbeta and 13 Jbeta primers characterized the PCR. TCRdb's table, derived via immunoSEQ multiplex PCR, lists solely in-frame clones and lacks some. The sample yields 95,000 to 130,000 clones, around 81% seen once. The data are from a study of cytomegalovirus exposure and HLA in healthy donors. Study outcomes and limitations: In a later analysis, HLA-associated beta chains showed higher expansion and lower generation probabilities than comparable chains. In a later analysis, productive TCRs from donors in an Asian-associated ancestry cluster reportedly carried fewer N-insertions than the cohort mean. Serostatus for CMV was the only available immune exposure information.

The CDR3 has 15 amino acids. V lost 3 bases to trimming and J lost 6 bases, with 19 bases between them. Germline V gene lookup returns CDR1 GTSNPN and CDR2 SVGIG (reference sequence). V gene TRBV30 combines with J gene TRBJ2-3, with unresolved D. Sequencing was carried out using PBMCs. The source of this sequence is a woman aged 25-40 years in good health and CMV-seronegative. Written as DNA, the CDR3 is TGTGCCTGGAGCGCACAACACGGAGTTTTGGATACGCAGTATTTT. Amino acid sequence: CAWSAQHGVLDTQYF.